The 26 T cell receptor beta chains below come from one sample, sequenced in a study of T-cell memory formation after mild COVID-19. One entry per CDR3 protein results from TCRdb running MiXCR on the 5' RACE reads. The sample includes 400,000 to 450,000 distinct CDR3 sequences, 18% of them seen just once. Sequencing was done on a sample of PBMCs or a T cell subset sorted from them (not recorded which). The receptors stem from a man younger than 30 who had mild COVID-19 (a few samples of this study predate the infection). Cell type and time point are not known.

This clonotype turned up a few times. The chain carries TRBV4-2 and TRBJ1-2; D not certain. V lost 3 bases and J 8 bases, leaving 7 bases between the germline ends. The CDR3 runs 11 residues. CDR1 and CDR2 from the germline V gene are LGHNA and YNFKEQ. The CDR3 sequence is CASSQDQGYTF. The DNA of the CDR3 is TGTGCCAGCAGCCAGGACCAGGGCTACACCTTC.

J is TRBJ1-6 and V is TRBV9, with 9 nucleotides matching TRBD1. The V and J ends lost 4 bases and 12 bases, in that order; junction bases with no gene match: 8. Germline V gives CDR1 SGDLS, CDR2 YYNGEE. This CDR3 comprises 14 residues. CDR3 residues: CASSTGTGREPLHF. The CDR3 nucleotides read TGTGCCAGCAGCACAGGGACAGGGCGGGAACCCCTCCACTTT.

This clonotype occurred a few times. The V call is TRBV5-1, the J call TRBJ2-1; 11 bases line up with TRBD2. The germline V gene has CDR1 SGHRS and CDR2 YFSETQ. The V segment lost 4 bases and the J segment 8 bases; nucleotides outside the gene matches: 11. CDR3 length: 16 amino acids. The CDR3 region is CASSRSLAGGPDEQFF. As DNA, the CDR3 is TGCGCCAGCAGCCGTTCTTTAGCGGGGGGGCCGGATGAGCAGTTCTTC.

The chain joins TRBV9 to TRBJ2-3, with 8 bases fitting TRBD2. Looked up from germline, CDR1 is SGDLS and CDR2 is YYNGEE. This CDR3 region has 16 residues. Trimming removed 4 bases from V and 7 bases from J; junction bases left unmatched: 14. For the CDR3, the DNA is TGTGCCAGCAGCCCCCTCCGCCTCGCGGGGGGACATACGCAGTATTTT. Translated, it gives CASSPLRLAGGHTQYF.

In this sample, this clonotype turned up a few times. The J gene is TRBJ2-2, the V gene TRBV9; 7 bases are shared with TRBD1. This CDR3 has 16 amino acids. Germline CDR1 reads SGDLS; CDR2 reads YYNGEE. With 3 bases clipped from V and 1 base from J, the junction kept 6 bases outside the gene matches. This CDR3 reads CASSDPGTENTGELFF. DNA of the CDR3: TGTGCCAGCAGCGACCCCGGGACAGAGAACACCGGGGAGCTGTTTTTT.

The sample holds a few counts of this clonotype. The rearrangement uses TRBV12-3 or TRBV12-4 and TRBJ2-3; D is possibly TRBD1 (6 bases). Trimming pared 6 bases from V and 6 bases from J, leaving 13 bases between. The CDR3 covers 13 residues. The CDR3 region is CASSVQGFDTQYF. Here the CDR3 DNA reads TGTGCCAGCAGCGTACAGGGATTTGATACGCAGTATTTT.

This clonotype was counted between two and nine times. The gene calls are TRBV29-1 and TRBJ2-7; D gene uncertain. Trimming removed 4 bases from V and 2 bases from J, with 9 bases in between. CDR1 and CDR2 from the germline V gene are SQVTM and ANQGSEA. This CDR3 spans 12 amino acids. CDR3 bases: TGCAGCGTTGGCGACTGGACCTACGAGCAGTACTTC. Encoded protein: CSVGDWTYEQYF.

The chain employs TRBV9 and TRBJ2-3; TRBD2 agrees at 9 bases. Germline trimming cut 0 bases from V and 0 bases from J; bases unmatched to any gene: 5. The CDR3 runs 17 residues. The V gene's germline CDR1 is SGDLS and CDR2 YYNGEE. The CDR3 protein is CASSVVSSGGSTDTQYF. CDR3 DNA sequence: TGTGCCAGCAGCGTAGTGTCAAGCGGGGGGAGCACAGATACGCAGTATTTT.

This clonotype was counted ten times or more. The chain employs TRBV20-1 and TRBJ2-5; D remains unclear. This CDR3 spans 12 amino acids. Germline V gene data show CDR1 as DFQATT and CDR2 as SNEGSKA (reference sequence). V was cut by 5 bases and J by 0 bases, with 7 bases left in between. The CDR3 nucleotides are TGCAGTGCTCCGGGCTACCAAGAGACCCAGTACTTC. Translated: CSAPGYQETQYF.

This clonotype was found many times. The gene calls are TRBV11-2 and TRBJ2-5, with 7 bases fitting TRBD1. This CDR3 is 13 amino acids long. J gave up 4 bases and V 6 bases, and 5 bases lay outside the gene matches. Looked up from germline, CDR1 is SGHAT and CDR2 is FQNNGV. DNA for the CDR3: TGTGCCAGCAGATCCCCAGGGGGAGAGACCCAGTACTTC. Translating it yields CASRSPGGETQYF.

This clonotype was seen only a few times. This chain connects TRBV4-1 to TRBJ1-2, with D possibly being TRBD1 (5 bases). V was pared by 0 bases and J by 3 bases, with 11 bases between. Germline V gene data show CDR1 as MGHRA and CDR2 as YSYEKL. The CDR3 contains 15 residues. The CDR3 DNA reads as TGCGCCAGCAGCCAAGATCAAGGGGATCACTATGGCTACACCTTC. Its protein product is CASSQDQGDHYGYTF.

This clonotype was detected only a few times. This chain connects TRBV7-3 to TRBJ1-2; the D is unclear. The CDR3 covers 14 residues. Germline values: CDR1 SGHTA, CDR2 FQGTGA. V gave up 5 bases and J gave up 5 bases, with 15 bases separating them. CDR3 coding DNA: TGTGCCAGCAGCACGGACGTTGGGGAGTATGGCTACACCTTC. It translates to CASSTDVGEYGYTF.

This clonotype was seen only a few times. The rearrangement uses TRBV7-9 and TRBJ2-7, with D unresolved. V was shortened by 2 bases and J by 0 bases, with 8 bases between the two germline ends. Germline-derived CDR1 and CDR2 are SEHNR and FQNEAQ (reference sequence). This CDR3 comprises 14 residues. CDR3 region: CASSLLTDSYEQYV. CDR3 nucleotide sequence: TGTGCCAGCAGCTTACTAACAGACTCCTACGAGCAGTACGTC.

This clonotype has a handful of counts. The V gene is TRBV12-3 or TRBV12-4, the J gene TRBJ2-3, with TRBD2 matching over 8 bases. V was pared by 5 bases and J by 1 base, with 11 bases of the junction left unmatched. The length of the CDR3 is 17 residues. CDR3 in DNA: TGTGCCAGCAGTCCAGGCGGAGCGGGACTAGGCACAGATACGCAGTATTTT. Encoded protein: CASSPGGAGLGTDTQYF.

J is TRBJ2-7 and V is TRBV3-1, with TRBD1 as a possible D gene (6 bases). This CDR3 spans 13 amino acids. Per the germline V gene, CDR1 is LGHDT and CDR2 is YNNKEL (reference sequence). In DNA, the CDR3 is TGTGCCAGCATCCAAGGGGGTCAGACGACAAGATACGTC. Its protein product is CASIQGGQTTRYV.

This chain links TRBV4-3 with TRBJ1-5; maybe TRBD1 (5 bases). The V end lost 0 bases, the J end lost 5 bases, and 14 bases lay between the germline ends. In germline, CDR1 is LGHNA, CDR2 YSLEER. This CDR3 has 16 residues. The CDR3 reads CASSQDFVREDQPQHF. The CDR3 bases are TGCGCCAGCAGCCAAGATTTCGTCAGGGAGGATCAGCCCCAGCATTTT.

This clonotype was seen a handful of times. V gene TRBV4-3 combines with J gene TRBJ1-2; D is unclear. Trimming took 4 bases from V and 2 from J, leaving 14 bases between them. The CDR3 totals 15 residues. Per the germline V gene, CDR1 is LGHNA and CDR2 is YSLEER. The CDR3 spells CASSPSPGLNYGYTF. The CDR3 DNA is TGCGCCAGCAGCCCCTCCCCTGGGCTAAACTATGGCTACACCTTC.

The chain uses TRBV19 and TRBJ1-2; D is ambiguous. Germline assignment: CDR1 LNHDA and CDR2 SQIVND (reference sequence). V was cut by 4 bases and J by 6 bases, with 21 bases left in between. The CDR3 runs 16 residues. Written as DNA, the CDR3 is TGTGCCAGTAGTACCCGGGAGTATAATTTTTTGGATGGCTACACCTTC. Residues: CASSTREYNFLDGYTF.

This chain uses TRBV7-9 with TRBJ2-1; D call uncertain. The CDR3 has 9 residues. Germline CDR1 SEHNR, CDR2 FQNEAQ (reference sequence). V lost 5 bases and J lost 12, with 5 bases in between. DNA of the CDR3: TGTGCCAGCAGCCTGGGGCAGTTCTTC. It is translated as CASSLGQFF. The full variable domain, rest sourced from reference TRBV7-9 and TRBJ2-1, is DTGVSQNPRHKITKRGQNVTFRCDPISEHNRLYWYRQTLGQGPEFLTYFQNEAQLEKSRLLSDRFSAERPKGSFSTLEIQRTEQGDSAMYLCASSLGQFFGPGTRLTVL.

This clonotype has only a few counts. The J gene is TRBJ2-2, the V gene TRBV24-1, with D perhaps assigned TRBD1 or TRBD2 (7 bases each). Looked up from germline, CDR1 is KGHDR and CDR2 is SFDVKD. Trimming left V 4 bases short and J 4 bases short, with 15 bases between. CDR3 length: 16 amino acids. As DNA, the CDR3 is TGTGCCACCAGTGACCAGACAGGGAGGGGCACCGGGGAGCTGTTTTTT. Translating gives CATSDQTGRGTGELFF.

This clonotype was seen a handful of times. The chain couples TRBV30 to TRBJ2-5; TRBD2 is a possible D gene (5 bases). V was cut by 2 bases and J by 2 bases, with 9 bases left in between. Germline CDR1 GTSNPN, CDR2 SVGIG (reference sequence). This CDR3 has 13 residues. DNA of the CDR3: TGTGCCTGGAGTTGGCGGGCACAAGAGACCCAGTACTTC. It codes for CAWSWRAQETQYF.

The rearrangement joins TRBV5-1 to TRBJ2-3, with D perhaps matching TRBD1 (6 bases). Germline lookup yields CDR1 SGHRS and CDR2 YFSETQ. V lost 3 bases to trimming and J lost 5 bases, with 10 bases between them. The CDR3 is 13 residues long. The CDR3 loop reads CASSSPGEDTQYF. The CDR3 nucleotides read TGCGCCAGCAGCTCCCCAGGGGAAGATACGCAGTATTTT.

This clonotype turned up a few times. V and J are TRBV9 and TRBJ2-7; 8 bases map to TRBD1. Germline V CDR1 and CDR2: SGDLS, YYNGEE. V was clipped by 4 bases and J by 2 bases; unmatched bases: 8. The CDR3 length is 15 residues. This CDR3 reads CASSIGQGGTYEQYF. CDR3 bases: TGTGCCAGCAGCATAGGACAGGGCGGAACCTACGAGCAGTACTTC.

The chain couples TRBV5-1 to TRBJ1-1, with D unresolved. Trimming stripped 0 bases from V and 0 bases from J, with 9 bases between. This CDR3 has 15 residues. CDR1 SGHRS and CDR2 YFSETQ come from the germline V gene. The CDR3 region has the DNA TGCGCCAGCAGCTTGGTCGGAGGGTTGAACACTGAAGCTTTCTTT. Encoded protein: CASSLVGGLNTEAFF.

CDR3 in amino acids: CASSLGGQEYNSPLHF. DNA for the CDR3: TGTGCCAGCAGCTTAGGTGGACAGGAGTATAATTCACCCCTCCACTTT. This chain uses TRBV13 with TRBJ1-6, with TRBD1 identical over 7 bases. Germline V gene sequence: CDR1 PRHDT, CDR2 FYEKMQ (reference sequence). V lost 0 bases and J lost 4; bases outside the gene matches: 3. The CDR3 is 16 residues long.

This clonotype was detected only a few times. The chain joins TRBV20-1 to TRBJ1-5; tentatively, D is TRBD1 (5 bases). Trimming removed 3 bases at V and 7 bases at J, with 13 bases between. Per the germline V gene, CDR1 is DFQATT and CDR2 is SNEGSKA (reference sequence). The CDR3 is 13 amino acids. The CDR3: CSASSRVGQPQHF. The DNA of the CDR3 is TGCAGTGCTAGTAGCAGGGTTGGGCAGCCCCAGCATTTT.